The rows below give T cell receptor beta chains drawn from one sample of a study of vaccination and CD4 T cells after COVID-19. TCRdb itself ran the PCR reads through MiXCR, one entry per CDR3 protein. This sample carries 15,000 to 25,000 distinct CDR3 sequences, 55% of them seen once, and the ten largest clones take over 9%. These receptors lack a known antigen. The sample consisted of CD4+ T cells from blood, cultured in vitro. These receptors came from a human donor who had recovered from COVID-19. Both conserved end residues are part of each CDR3. The D gene is left open where the match is weak. Rows may omit the clone size; those that give it use once, few, many or a size class.

d_gene: -
j_gene: TRBJ2-1
v_gene: TRBV20-1
abundance: -
CDR3aa: CSAPPRTSPRSYNEQFF
CDR3nt: TGCAGTGCCCCCCCTCGGACCTCCCCACGAAGCTACAATGAGCAGTTCTTC

d_gene: TRBD2
j_gene: TRBJ2-5
v_gene: TRBV24-1
abundance: -
CDR3aa: CATSDGTTLTQYF
CDR3nt: TGTGCCACCAGTGATGGGACTACTCTGACCCAGTACTTC

d_gene: -
j_gene: TRBJ1-1
v_gene: TRBV27
abundance: -
CDR3aa: CASSSFSSVPNTEAFF
CDR3nt: TGTGCCAGCAGTTCCTTCTCATCAGTTCCAAACACTGAAGCTTTCTTT

d_gene: -
j_gene: TRBJ1-5
v_gene: TRBV7-9
abundance: few
CDR3aa: CASSLWGDNQPQHF
CDR3nt: TGTGCCAGCAGCTTATGGGGGGACAATCAGCCCCAGCATTTT

d_gene: TRBD2
j_gene: TRBJ2-1
v_gene: TRBV7-2
abundance: -
CDR3aa: CASSRLGSGSWFF
CDR3nt: TGTGCCAGCAGCCGACTGGGTAGCGGGAGTTGGTTCTTC

d_gene: -
j_gene: TRBJ2-3
v_gene: TRBV19
abundance: few
CDR3aa: CASSPGTSTDTQYF
CDR3nt: TGTGCCAGTAGTCCCGGGACTAGCACAGATACGCAGTATTTT

d_gene: TRBD2
j_gene: TRBJ2-5
v_gene: TRBV6-1
abundance: few
CDR3aa: CASSEAGLAGQETQYF
CDR3nt: TGTGCCAGCAGTGAAGCAGGCCTAGCGGGTCAAGAGACCCAGTACTTC

d_gene: -
j_gene: TRBJ1-1
v_gene: TRBV14
abundance: -
CDR3aa: CASSRQTENTEAFF
CDR3nt: TGTGCCAGCAGCCGACAGACAGAGAACACTGAAGCTTTCTTT

d_gene: -
j_gene: TRBJ1-6
v_gene: TRBV7-2
abundance: -
CDR3aa: CASSLGTGKNSPLHF
CDR3nt: TGTGCCAGCAGCTTAGGAACTGGGAAAAATTCACCCCTCCACTTT

d_gene: -
j_gene: TRBJ1-2
v_gene: TRBV27
abundance: -
CDR3aa: CASSLTANYGYTF
CDR3nt: TGTGCCAGCAGTCTCACAGCTAACTATGGCTACACCTTC

d_gene: -
j_gene: TRBJ2-5
v_gene: TRBV6-2/TRBV6-3
abundance: -
CDR3aa: CASRGDQETQYF
CDR3nt: TGTGCCAGCAGAGGCGATCAAGAGACCCAGTACTTC

d_gene: TRBD1
j_gene: TRBJ1-5
v_gene: TRBV6-2/TRBV6-3
abundance: few
CDR3aa: CASSRGLDQPQHF
CDR3nt: TGTGCCAGCAGCAGGGGGCTGGATCAGCCCCAGCATTTT

d_gene: -
j_gene: TRBJ2-1
v_gene: TRBV20-1
abundance: -
CDR3aa: CSRAGYNEQFF
CDR3nt: TGCAGTAGGGCCGGGTACAATGAGCAGTTCTTC

d_gene: -
j_gene: TRBJ1-5
v_gene: TRBV27
abundance: few
CDR3aa: CASSPGRSNQPQHF
CDR3nt: TGTGCCAGCAGCCCCGGCAGAAGCAATCAGCCCCAGCATTTT